Listed below are T cell receptor beta chains from one sample, sequenced in a study of OX40 agonist ivuxolimab in advanced cancers. Sequenced by immunoSEQ multiplex PCR; TCRdb stores in-frame clones only, minus some. The sample carries some 89,000 clones, about 88% recorded once. Sequences were derived from CD4+ or CD8+ T cells sorted from blood, sampled in a trial of the OX40 agonist ivuxolimab. The receptors were gathered from an adult with an advanced solid tumor such as melanoma, head and neck, liver or kidney cancer. CDR3s include the opening cysteine and the closing phenylalanine or tryptophan. Expanded clones get a size class; other rows say once, few or many, or leave the size out.

v_call	clone_size	j_call	cdr3_aa
TRBV7-9	.	TRBJ2-3	CASSLSGQGDTQYF
TRBV30	.	TRBJ1-4	CAWGGTGEKLFF
TRBV5-6	.	TRBJ1-1	CASSFGQGRADTEAFF
TRBV2	few	TRBJ1-1	CASREDGNTEAFF
TRBV5-1	.	TRBJ2-7	CASSLDGSYEQYF
TRBV28	.	TRBJ1-4	CASSVVANEKLFF
TRBV19	.	TRBJ1-4	CASSTSGQKNEKLFF
TRBV19	.	TRBJ2-1	CASSIVRASYNEQFF
TRBV2	.	TRBJ2-7	CASRESTDQYF
TRBV6-5	.	TRBJ1-1	CASTREDMNTEAFF
TRBV7-3	.	TRBJ2-3	CASSPGGGRATDTQYF
TRBV28	few	TRBJ1-5	CASSPVRTGGQPQHF
TRBV19	.	TRBJ2-3	CASSIPGGTDTQYF
TRBV6-5	.	TRBJ2-7	CASSYSPTKVLYEQYF